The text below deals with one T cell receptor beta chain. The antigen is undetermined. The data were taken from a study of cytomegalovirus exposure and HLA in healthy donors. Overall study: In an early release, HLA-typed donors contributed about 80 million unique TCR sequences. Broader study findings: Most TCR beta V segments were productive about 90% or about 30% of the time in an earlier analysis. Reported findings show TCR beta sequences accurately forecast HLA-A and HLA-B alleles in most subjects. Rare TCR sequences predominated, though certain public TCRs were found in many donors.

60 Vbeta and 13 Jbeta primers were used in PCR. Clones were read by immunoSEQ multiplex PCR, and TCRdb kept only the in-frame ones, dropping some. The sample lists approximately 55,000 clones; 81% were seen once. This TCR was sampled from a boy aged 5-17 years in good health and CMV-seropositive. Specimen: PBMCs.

For the CDR3, the DNA is TGTGCCAGCTCACCAGCGTCCCAAGAGACCCAGTACTTC. Protein sequence: CASSPASQETQYF. The V gene is TRBV18, the J gene TRBJ2-5; D uncertain. Germline CDR1 reads KGHSH; CDR2 reads LQKENI. The V end lost 2 bases, the J end lost 1 base, and 5 bases lay between the germline ends. There are 13 residues in the CDR3.